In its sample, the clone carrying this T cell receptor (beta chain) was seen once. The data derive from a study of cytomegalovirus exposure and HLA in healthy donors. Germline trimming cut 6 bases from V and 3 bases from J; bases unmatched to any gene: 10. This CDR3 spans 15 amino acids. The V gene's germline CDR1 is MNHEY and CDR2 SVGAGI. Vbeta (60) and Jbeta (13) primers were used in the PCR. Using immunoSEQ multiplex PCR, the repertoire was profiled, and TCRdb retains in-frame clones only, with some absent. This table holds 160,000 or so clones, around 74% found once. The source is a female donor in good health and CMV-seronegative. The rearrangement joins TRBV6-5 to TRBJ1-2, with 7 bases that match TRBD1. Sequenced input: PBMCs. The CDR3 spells CASSLSGQSYYGYTF. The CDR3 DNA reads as TGTGCCAGCAGCCTCTCGGGACAGTCATACTATGGCTACACCTTC.